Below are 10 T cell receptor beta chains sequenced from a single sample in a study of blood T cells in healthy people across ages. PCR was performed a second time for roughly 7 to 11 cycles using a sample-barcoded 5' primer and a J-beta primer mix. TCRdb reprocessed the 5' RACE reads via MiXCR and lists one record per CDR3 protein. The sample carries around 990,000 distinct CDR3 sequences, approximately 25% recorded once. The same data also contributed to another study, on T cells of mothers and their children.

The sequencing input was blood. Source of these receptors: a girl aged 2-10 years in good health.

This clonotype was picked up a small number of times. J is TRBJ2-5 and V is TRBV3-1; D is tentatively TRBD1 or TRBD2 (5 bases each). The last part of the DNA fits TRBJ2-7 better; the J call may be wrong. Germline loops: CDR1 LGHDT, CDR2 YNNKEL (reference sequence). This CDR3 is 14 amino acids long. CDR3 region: CASSLASGHYEQYF. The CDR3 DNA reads TGTGCCAGCAGCCTAGCGTCGGGGCACTACGAGCAGTACTTC.

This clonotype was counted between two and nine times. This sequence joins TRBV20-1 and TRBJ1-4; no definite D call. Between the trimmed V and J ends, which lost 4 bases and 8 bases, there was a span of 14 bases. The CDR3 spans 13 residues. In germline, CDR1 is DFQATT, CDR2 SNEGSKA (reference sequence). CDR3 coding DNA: TGCAGTGCTATCGGAACTCTTGGGGAAAAACTGTTTTTT. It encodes CSAIGTLGEKLFF.

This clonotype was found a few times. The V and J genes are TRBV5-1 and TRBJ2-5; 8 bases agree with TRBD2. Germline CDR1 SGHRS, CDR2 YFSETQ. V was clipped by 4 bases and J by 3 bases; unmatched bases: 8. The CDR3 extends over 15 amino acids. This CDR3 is CASSPGGGPKETQYF. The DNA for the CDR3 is TGCGCCAGCAGCCCCGGGGGGGGGCCGAAAGAGACCCAGTACTTC.

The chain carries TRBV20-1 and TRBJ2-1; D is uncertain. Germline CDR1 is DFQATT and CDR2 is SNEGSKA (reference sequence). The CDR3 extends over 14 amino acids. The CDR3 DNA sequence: TGCAGCCTCACCTTAGGATCCCTCTACAATGAGCAGTTCTTC. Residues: CSLTLGSLYNEQFF.

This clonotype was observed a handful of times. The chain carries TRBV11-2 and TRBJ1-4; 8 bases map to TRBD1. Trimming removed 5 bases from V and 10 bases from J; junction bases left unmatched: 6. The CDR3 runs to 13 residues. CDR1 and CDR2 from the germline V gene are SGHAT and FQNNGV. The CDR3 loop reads CASSPDREGKLFF. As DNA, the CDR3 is TGTGCCAGCAGCCCGGACAGGGAGGGAAAACTGTTTTTT.

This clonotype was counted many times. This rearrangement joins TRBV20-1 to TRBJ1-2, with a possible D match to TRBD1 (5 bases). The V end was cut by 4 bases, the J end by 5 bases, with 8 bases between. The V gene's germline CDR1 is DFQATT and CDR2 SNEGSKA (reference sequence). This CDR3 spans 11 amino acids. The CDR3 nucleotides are TGCAGTGCTATATCAGGGTATGGCTACACCTTC. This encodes CSAISGYGYTF.

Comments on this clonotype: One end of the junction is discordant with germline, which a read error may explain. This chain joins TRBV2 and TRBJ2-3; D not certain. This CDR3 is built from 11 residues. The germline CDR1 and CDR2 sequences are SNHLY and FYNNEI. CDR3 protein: CVSSAGDTQYF. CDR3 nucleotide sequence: TGTGTCAGCAGTGCTGGGGATACGCAGTATTTT.

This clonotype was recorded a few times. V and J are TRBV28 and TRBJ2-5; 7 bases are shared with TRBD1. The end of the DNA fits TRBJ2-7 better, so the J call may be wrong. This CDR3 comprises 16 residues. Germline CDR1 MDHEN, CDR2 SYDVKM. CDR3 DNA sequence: TGTGCCAGCAGTCAAGTACCGACAGGGTCCACCTACGAGCAGTACTTC. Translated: CASSQVPTGSTYEQYF.

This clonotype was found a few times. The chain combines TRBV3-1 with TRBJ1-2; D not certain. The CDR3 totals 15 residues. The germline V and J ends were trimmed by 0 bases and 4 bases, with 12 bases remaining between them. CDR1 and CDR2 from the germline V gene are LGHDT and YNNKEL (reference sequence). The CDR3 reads CASSQDRATRYGYTF. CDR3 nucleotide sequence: TGTGCCAGCAGCCAAGATCGGGCCACCCGCTATGGCTACACCTTC.

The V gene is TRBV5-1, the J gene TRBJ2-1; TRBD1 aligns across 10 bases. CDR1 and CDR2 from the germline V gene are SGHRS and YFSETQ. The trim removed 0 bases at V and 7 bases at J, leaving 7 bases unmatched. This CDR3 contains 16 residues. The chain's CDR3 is CASSLVGRTGGNEQFF. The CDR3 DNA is TGCGCCAGCAGCTTGGTTGGGAGGACAGGGGGGAATGAGCAGTTCTTC.